The 8 T cell receptor beta chains reported below all come from one sample, sequenced in a study of blood T cell repertoires in COVID-19. The assay was immunoSEQ multiplex PCR, and TCRdb's table has in-frame clones only and misses some. The data show about 210,000 clones, with 89% seen just once and about 5% held by the top ten. Sequencing input: peripheral blood. The receptor set was obtained from a woman between 40 and 55 years old with acute or convalescent COVID-19.

The chain links TRBV28 to TRBJ2-2; the D gene is possibly TRBD1 (5 bases). The CDR3 length is 18 residues. V lost 6 bases to trimming and J lost 0 bases, with 20 bases between them. CDR1 and CDR2 from the germline V gene are MDHEN and SYDVKM. The CDR3 reads CASSPEVWGRPNTGELFF. CDR3 nucleotides: TGTGCCAGCAGCCCCGAGGTCTGGGGCCGTCCGAACACCGGGGAGCTGTTTTTT.

The genes are TRBV4-1 and TRBJ1-1, with 9 positions matching TRBD1. CDR1 is MGHRA and CDR2 is YSYEKL in the germline V gene. J lost 0 bases, V lost 2 bases, and 16 bases had no gene match. The CDR3 is 20 amino acids. The CDR3 DNA sequence: TGCGCCAGCAGCCAACGACCAACGACAGGGGGTGCTGCCATGAACACTGAAGCTTTCTTT. This encodes CASSQRPTTGGAAMNTEAFF.

The chain employs TRBV7-3 and TRBJ2-1, with a tentative D call TRBD1 (6 bases). Germline V gives CDR1 SGHTA, CDR2 FQGTGA. CDR3 length: 13 amino acids. The germline V and J ends were trimmed by 2 bases and 5 bases, with 7 bases remaining between them. The CDR3 is CASSLQGNNEQFF. The CDR3, as DNA: TGTGCCAGCAGCTTACAGGGGAACAATGAGCAGTTCTTC.

The chain uses TRBV3-1 (or the pseudogene TRBV3-2) and TRBJ2-1; TRBD1 might be the D (5 bases). The V and J ends lost 1 base and 6 bases respectively, with 13 bases between them. CDR3 length: 15 residues. Looked up from germline, CDR1 is LGHDT and CDR2 is YNNKEL (reference sequence). The CDR3 spells CASSQAAGWGNEQFF. The CDR3 DNA sequence: TGTGCCAGCAGCCAAGCTGCAGGGTGGGGCAATGAGCAGTTCTTC.

DNA of the CDR3: TGTGCCAGCTCACCCGGGAGGGGACCTGATAACTATGGCTACACCTTC. This translates into CASSPGRGPDNYGYTF. The rearrangement joins TRBV18 to TRBJ1-2; D is perhaps TRBD1 (5 bases). This CDR3 has 16 amino acids. The germline V and J ends were trimmed by 3 bases and 1 base, with 15 bases remaining between them. The V gene's germline CDR1 is KGHSH and CDR2 LQKENI.

The J gene is TRBJ1-1, the V gene TRBV6-4; D is perhaps TRBD1 (5 bases). V was clipped by 3 bases and J by 9 bases, with 8 bases between them. Per germline, CDR1 MRHNA and CDR2 SNTAGT. The CDR3 runs to 11 residues. The CDR3 protein is CASSDRGKAFF. The DNA for the CDR3 is TGTGCCAGCAGTGATAGGGGAAAAGCTTTCTTT.

The rearrangement uses TRBV27 and TRBJ1-5, with 8 bases matching TRBD1. V lost 5 bases, J lost 3 bases, and 9 bases stayed unmatched. The germline V gene encodes CDR1 MNHEY and CDR2 SMNVEV (reference sequence). The CDR3 consists of 16 residues. The CDR3 sequence is CASSPGQAWVNQPQHF. CDR3 coding DNA: TGTGCCAGCAGTCCGGGACAGGCCTGGGTCAATCAGCCCCAGCATTTT.

The chain uses TRBV5-4 and TRBJ1-5; D is perhaps TRBD1 (6 bases). The germline V gene has CDR1 SGHNT and CDR2 YYREEE (reference sequence). V lost 0 bases and J lost 5, with 6 bases in between. The CDR3 is 13 residues long. The CDR3 nucleotides read TGTGCCAGCAGCTTGGCAGGGGATCAGCCCCAGCATTTT. Translating gives CASSLAGDQPQHF.